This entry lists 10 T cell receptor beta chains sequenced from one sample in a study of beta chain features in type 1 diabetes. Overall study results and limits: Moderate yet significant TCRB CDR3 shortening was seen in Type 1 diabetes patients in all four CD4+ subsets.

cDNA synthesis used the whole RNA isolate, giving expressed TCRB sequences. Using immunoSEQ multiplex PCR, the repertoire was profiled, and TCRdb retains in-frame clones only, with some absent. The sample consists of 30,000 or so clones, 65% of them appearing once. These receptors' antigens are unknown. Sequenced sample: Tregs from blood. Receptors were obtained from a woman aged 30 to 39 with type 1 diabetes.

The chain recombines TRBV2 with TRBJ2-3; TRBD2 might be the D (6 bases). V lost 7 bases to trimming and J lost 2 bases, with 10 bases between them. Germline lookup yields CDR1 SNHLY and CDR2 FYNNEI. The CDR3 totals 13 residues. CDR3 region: CASIGGTTDTQYF. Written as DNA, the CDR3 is TGTGCCAGCATCGGCGGGACCACAGATACGCAGTATTTT.

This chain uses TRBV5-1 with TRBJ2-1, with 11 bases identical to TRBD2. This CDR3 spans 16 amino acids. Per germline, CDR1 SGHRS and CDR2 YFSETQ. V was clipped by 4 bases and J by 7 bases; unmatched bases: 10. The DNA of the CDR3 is TGCGCCAGCAGCCCGATAGCGGGAGGGGGGCAAAATGAGCAGTTCTTC. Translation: CASSPIAGGGQNEQFF.

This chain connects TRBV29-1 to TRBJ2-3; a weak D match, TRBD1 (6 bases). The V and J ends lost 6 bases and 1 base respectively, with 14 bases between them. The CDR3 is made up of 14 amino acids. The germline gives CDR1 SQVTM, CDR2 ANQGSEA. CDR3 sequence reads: CSVTGPAGTDTQYF. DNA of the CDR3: TGCAGCGTAACAGGGCCTGCCGGCACAGATACGCAGTATTTT.

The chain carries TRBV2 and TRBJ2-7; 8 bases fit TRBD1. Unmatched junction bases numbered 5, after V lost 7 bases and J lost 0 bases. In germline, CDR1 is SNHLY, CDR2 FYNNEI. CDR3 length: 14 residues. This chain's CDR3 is CASIRTGSSYEQYF. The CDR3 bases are TGTGCCAGCATCCGGACAGGGAGCTCCTACGAGCAGTACTTC. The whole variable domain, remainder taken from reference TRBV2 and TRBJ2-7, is EPEVTQTPSHQVTQMGQEVILRCVPISNHLYFYWYRQILGQKVEFLVSFYNNEISEKSEIFDDQFSVERPDGSNFTLKIRSTKLEDSAMYFCASIRTGSSYEQYFGPGTRLTVT.

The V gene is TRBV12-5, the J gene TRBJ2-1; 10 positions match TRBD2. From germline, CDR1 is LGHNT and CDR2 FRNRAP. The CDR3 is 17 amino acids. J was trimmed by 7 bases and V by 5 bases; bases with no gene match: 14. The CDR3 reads CASGPGRGLAGVNEQFF. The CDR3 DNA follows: TGTGCTAGTGGTCCCGGCCGGGGCCTAGCGGGAGTGAATGAGCAGTTCTTC. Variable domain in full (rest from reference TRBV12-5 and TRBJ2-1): DARVTQTPRHKVTEMGQEVTMRCQPILGHNTVFWYRQTMMQGLELLAYFRNRAPLDDSGMPKDRFSAEMPDATLATLKIQPSEPRDSAVYFCASGPGRGLAGVNEQFFGPGTRLTVL.

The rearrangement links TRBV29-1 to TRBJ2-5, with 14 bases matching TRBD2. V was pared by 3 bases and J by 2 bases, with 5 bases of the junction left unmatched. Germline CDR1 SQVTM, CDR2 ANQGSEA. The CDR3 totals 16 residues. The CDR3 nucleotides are TGCAGCGTTGACACCTGGACTAGCGGGAGGCAAGAGACCCAGTACTTC. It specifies CSVDTWTSGRQETQYF.

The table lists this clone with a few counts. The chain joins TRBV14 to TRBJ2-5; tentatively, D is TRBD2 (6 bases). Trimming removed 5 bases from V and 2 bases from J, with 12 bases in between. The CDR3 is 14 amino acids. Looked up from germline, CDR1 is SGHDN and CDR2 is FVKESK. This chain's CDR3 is CASSTLAVQETQYF. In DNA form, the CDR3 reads TGTGCCAGCAGCACTTTAGCGGTACAAGAGACCCAGTACTTC.

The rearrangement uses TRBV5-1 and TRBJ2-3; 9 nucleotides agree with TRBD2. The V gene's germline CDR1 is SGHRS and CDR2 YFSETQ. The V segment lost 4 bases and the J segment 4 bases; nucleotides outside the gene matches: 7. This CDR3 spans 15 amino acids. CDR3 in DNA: TGCGCCAGCAGCATGGGGACTAGCAGATCAGATACGCAGTATTTT. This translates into CASSMGTSRSDTQYF.

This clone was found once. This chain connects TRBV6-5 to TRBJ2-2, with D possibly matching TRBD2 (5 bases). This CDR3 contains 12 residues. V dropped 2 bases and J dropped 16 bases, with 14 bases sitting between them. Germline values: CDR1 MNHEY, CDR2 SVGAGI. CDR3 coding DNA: TGTGCCAGCAGTTACCGAGGGTCGGATGAGTTTTTT. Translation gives CASSYRGSDEFF.

The CDR3 DNA is TGTGCCAGCAGGCTACAGGGGGCGCAAGGCTACACCTTC. It codes for CASRLQGAQGYTF. The chain couples TRBV27 to TRBJ1-2, with 9 bases aligning to TRBD1. The CDR3 extends over 13 amino acids. Losses at the gene ends were 6 bases for V and 8 bases for J; bases not matched to a gene: 7. Germline CDR1 is MNHEY and CDR2 is SMNVEV (reference sequence).